The 23 T cell receptor beta chains in this list originate from one sample, sequenced in a study of neurological immune-mediated disorders. TCRdb reanalysed the 5' RACE reads using MiXCR and keeps one entry per CDR3 protein. The sample has some 79,000 distinct CDR3 sequences, less than 15% seen once. The sequencing sample was made of PBMCs. The receptors originated from a woman aged 50 to 60 in good health.

This clonotype showed up many times. V and J are TRBV7-2 and TRBJ1-5; D is unresolved. The CDR3 has 12 residues. Per germline, CDR1 SGHTA and CDR2 FQGNSA. Trimming took off 5 bases at V and 10 bases at J, with 12 bases between the two ends. The CDR3 protein is CASSRLGEPQHF. In nucleotides, the CDR3 is TGTGCCAGCAGCCGGTTGGGTGAACCCCAGCATTTT.

This clonotype showed up many times. This chain uses TRBV10-3 with TRBJ2-7; D possibly matches TRBD1 or TRBD2 (6 bases each). The V end was cut by 5 bases, the J end by 5 bases, with 10 bases between. CDR3 size: 12 residues. Per the germline V gene, CDR1 is ENHRY and CDR2 is SYGVKD. CDR3 protein: CAISLGGNEQYF. CDR3 nucleotides: TGTGCCATCAGTTTAGGGGGGAACGAGCAGTACTTC.

This clonotype was counted at least ten times. The chain is built from TRBV5-1 and TRBJ2-7, with 8 bases identical to TRBD1. The germline gives CDR1 SGHRS, CDR2 YFSETQ. The length of the CDR3 is 15 residues. Germline trimming cut 0 bases from V and 2 bases from J; bases unmatched to any gene: 4. CDR3 coding DNA: TGCGCCAGCAGCTTGGCCGGCAGGGGGCCCTACGAGCAGTACTTC. Protein: CASSLAGRGPYEQYF.

This clonotype was detected ten times or more. The chain has TRBV5-1 and TRBJ1-1; D gene unclear. The CDR3 contains 15 residues. The germline V gene has CDR1 SGHRS and CDR2 YFSETQ. Trimming took 3 bases from V and 1 from J, leaving 13 bases between them. The CDR3 is CASSSATVRNTEAFF. The CDR3 DNA sequence: TGCGCCAGCAGCTCGGCAACAGTCCGGAACACTGAAGCTTTCTTT.

This clonotype came up many times. The chain combines TRBV20-1 with TRBJ2-2, with D perhaps assigned TRBD1 or TRBD2 (6 bases each). Trimming took off 4 bases at V and 12 bases at J, with 30 bases between the two ends. Germline assignment: CDR1 DFQATT and CDR2 SNEGSKA (reference sequence). This CDR3 comprises 17 residues. This CDR3 is CSATRGPAGTRGGQLFF. CDR3 DNA: TGCAGTGCTACTCGGGGGCCCGCAGGAACCCGGGGTGGGCAGCTGTTTTTT.

This clonotype was observed many times. V gene TRBV3-1 combines with J gene TRBJ1-1; possible D gene TRBD1, 5 bases. Looked up from germline, CDR1 is LGHDT and CDR2 is YNNKEL (reference sequence). This CDR3 has 15 residues. V dropped 3 bases and J dropped 3 bases, with 14 bases sitting between them. CDR3 residues: CASSHPRGVDTEAFF. CDR3 nucleotides: TGTGCCAGCAGCCACCCTCGGGGGGTTGACACTGAAGCTTTCTTT.

The chain joins TRBV28 to TRBJ2-3; D may match TRBD1 or TRBD2 (5 bases each). The CDR3 has 13 amino acids. CDR1 and CDR2 from the germline V gene are MDHEN and SYDVKM. V was shortened by 8 bases and J by 2 bases, with 11 bases between the two germline ends. The CDR3: CASPGPNTDTQYF. CDR3 DNA sequence: TGTGCCAGCCCGGGACCGAACACAGATACGCAGTATTTT.

A word on this clonotype: At one end the junction does not follow the germline gene, possibly because of a read error. The rearrangement uses TRBV5-4 and TRBJ2-1, with TRBD2 matching 8 bases. Germline V lookup: CDR1 SGHNT, CDR2 YYREEE (reference sequence). The CDR3 runs 15 residues. The CDR3 sequence is CASSFNSPGGNKQLF. CDR3 bases: TGTGCCAGCAGCTTCAACAGCCCGGGAGGGAATAAGCAGTTATTC.

This clonotype was counted at least ten times. The V call is TRBV2, the J call TRBJ2-5; D remains ambiguous. The V end lost 0 bases, the J end lost 5 bases, and 7 bases lay between the germline ends. The CDR3 is 13 residues long. The germline gives CDR1 SNHLY, CDR2 FYNNEI. The CDR3 sequence: CASSEAGRETQYF. The CDR3 nucleotides are TGTGCCAGCAGTGAAGCTGGGCGGGAGACCCAGTACTTC.

There are many counts of this clonotype. The chain carries TRBV20-1 and TRBJ2-1; D may be TRBD2 (7 bases). CDR1 DFQATT and CDR2 SNEGSKA come from the germline V gene (reference sequence). This CDR3 has 15 residues. With 0 bases removed from V and 5 bases from J, the gap between germline ends came to 14 bases. CDR3 sequence reads: CSARDGGGVDNEQFF. The CDR3 bases are TGCAGTGCTAGAGATGGAGGGGGGGTCGACAATGAGCAGTTCTTC.

This clonotype was counted at least ten times. The V call is TRBV5-4, the J call TRBJ1-1, with a possible D match to TRBD1 (6 bases). V dropped 4 bases and J dropped 1 base, with 11 bases sitting between them. This CDR3 is built from 14 residues. CDR1 and CDR2 (germline): SGHNT, YYREEE (reference sequence). This chain's CDR3 is CASSHRDKNTEAFF. In DNA form, the CDR3 reads TGTGCCAGCAGCCACAGGGATAAGAACACTGAAGCTTTCTTT.

This clonotype was counted ten times or more. J is TRBJ1-1 and V is TRBV5-1; D remains unclear. CDR1 and CDR2 (germline): SGHRS, YFSETQ. Trimming shortened V by 6 bases and J by 0 bases, and 9 bases separated the two germline ends. CDR3 size: 13 residues. The CDR3 nucleotides read TGCGCCAGCATGGTGGGCCTGAACACTGAAGCTTTCTTT. Translated, it gives CASMVGLNTEAFF.

This clonotype was observed at least ten times. V and J are TRBV29-1 and TRBJ2-4, with a weak D call TRBD1 (5 bases). The V gene lost 4 bases and the J gene lost 1 base, with 14 bases spanning the gap. This CDR3 is built from 15 residues. Germline lookup yields CDR1 SQVTM and CDR2 ANQGSEA. The DNA for the CDR3 is TGCAGCGTTGTAGGGGATAGTCGGGCCAAAAACATTCAGTACTTC. Encoded protein: CSVVGDSRAKNIQYF.

This sequence joins TRBV10-3 and TRBJ2-3; no clear D. V was trimmed by 2 bases and J by 3 bases, leaving 6 bases between them. The germline V gene has CDR1 ENHRY and CDR2 SYGVKD. This CDR3 region has 13 residues. As DNA, the CDR3 is TGTGCCATCAGTGAGCCCCTTACAGATACGCAGTATTTT. This codes for CAISEPLTDTQYF.

This clonotype showed up just a few times. The chain carries TRBV5-1 and TRBJ2-1; D call uncertain. Germline lookup yields CDR1 SGHRS and CDR2 YFSETQ. The CDR3 runs 15 residues. The V end lost 2 bases, the J end lost 4 bases, and 13 bases lay between the germline ends. The CDR3 sequence: CASSFRSQSYNEQFF. The CDR3 nucleotides read TGCGCCAGCAGCTTCAGATCACAGTCATACAATGAGCAGTTCTTC.

This clonotype came up many times. V and J are TRBV5-5 and TRBJ2-1, with 11 bases identical to TRBD2. Germline V gene lookup returns CDR1 SGHKS and CDR2 YYEKEE (reference sequence). The CDR3 is 16 amino acids. The V and J ends lost 2 bases and 3 bases, in that order; junction bases with no gene match: 4. For the CDR3, the DNA is TGTGCCAGCAGCTTCCGACTAGCGGGGAGCTACAATGAGCAGTTCTTC. Translation gives CASSFRLAGSYNEQFF.

This clonotype showed up many times. This chain joins TRBV7-6 and TRBJ1-2; D not certain. This CDR3 is built from 13 residues. V lost 5 bases, J lost 3 bases, and 10 bases lay in between. CDR1 and CDR2 from the germline V gene are SGHVS and FNYEAQ. DNA of the CDR3: TGTGCCAGCAGCCAGAACGTTGACTATGGCTACACCTTC. This codes for CASSQNVDYGYTF.

The chain is built from TRBV5-1 and TRBJ2-1, with D tentatively TRBD1 or TRBD2 (7 bases each). The CDR3 loop spans 16 amino acids. Per germline, CDR1 SGHRS and CDR2 YFSETQ. The ends were cut back, 3 bases at V and 1 base at J, with 14 bases in the middle. The CDR3 bases are TGCGCCAGCAGCTATAAGCAGGGGGGGTCCTACAATGAGCAGTTCTTC. Amino acid sequence: CASSYKQGGSYNEQFF.

This clonotype appeared many times. The chain carries TRBV5-1 and TRBJ2-3; D is ambiguous. The CDR3 spans 14 residues. V lost 4 bases and J lost 4, with 13 bases in between. The germline CDR1 and CDR2 sequences are SGHRS and YFSETQ. CDR3 nucleotides: TGCGCCAGCAGCAGTTACGACACCTCAGATACGCAGTATTTT. It codes for CASSSYDTSDTQYF.

The table lists this clonotype with many counts. CDR3 in amino acids: CASSPILGLAGEGEQYF. CDR3 coding DNA: TGCGCCAGCAGCCCCATCCTCGGACTAGCGGGGGAAGGGGAGCAGTACTTC. The chain uses TRBV5-1 and TRBJ2-7; 13 bases match TRBD2. This CDR3 spans 17 amino acids. The V and J ends lost 4 bases and 7 bases, in that order; junction bases with no gene match: 14. Germline V gene lookup returns CDR1 SGHRS and CDR2 YFSETQ.

There are many counts of this clonotype. V usage is TRBV6-5 and J usage is TRBJ2-1; D perhaps matches TRBD1 (6 bases). Trimming took off 7 bases at V and 2 bases at J, with 18 bases between the two ends. Per germline, CDR1 MNHEY and CDR2 SVGAGI. This CDR3 spans 16 amino acids. The CDR3 nucleotides read TGTGCCAGCACCATTACCCGGGACAAAGCCTACAATGAGCAGTTCTTC. The encoded protein is CASTITRDKAYNEQFF.

This clonotype was counted many times. The rearrangement links TRBV29-1 to TRBJ2-5; a possible D gene is TRBD2 (5 bases). Trimming shortened V by 6 bases and J by 4 bases, and 9 bases separated the two germline ends. Per the germline V gene, CDR1 is SQVTM and CDR2 is ANQGSEA. The CDR3 has 11 residues. DNA of the CDR3: TGCAGCGTCCGGAGGTCAGAGACCCAGTACTTC. It codes for CSVRRSETQYF. Supplemented by reference TRBV29-1 and TRBJ2-5, the full variable domain reads SAVISQKPSRDICQRGTSLTIQCQVDSQVTMMFWYRQQPGQSLTLIATANQGSEATYESGFVIDKFPISRPNLTFSTLTVSNMSPEDSSIYLCSVRRSETQYFGPGTRLLVL.

This clonotype was seen a few times. The gene calls are TRBV28 and TRBJ1-1; no definite D call. CDR3 length equals 13 residues. CDR1 and CDR2 (germline): MDHEN, SYDVKM. Trimming shortened V by 2 bases and J by 1 base, and 5 bases separated the two germline ends. Here the CDR3 DNA reads TGTGCCAGCAGTTTAGTCACGAACACTGAAGCTTTCTTT. Translated, it gives CASSLVTNTEAFF.